This entry describes one T cell receptor (beta chain). As yet, its antigen is unknown. The CDR3 is 14 residues long. V shed 0 bases and J shed 4 bases, with 9 bases lying between them. Germline CDR1 SGHTA, CDR2 FQGNSA. The validation cohort, a group of more than 95 subjects, included the donors and was separate from the approximately 700-subject first cohort. The data are from a study of cytomegalovirus exposure and HLA in healthy donors. The overall study: The 120 or so validation repertoires used a platform that matched the one used for the 600 to 700 first-cohort repertoires, as a later analysis reported. Study observations and caveats: Testing in vitro showed a few CMV-associated chains specific for CMV antigens. Usually a TCR sequence was rare, but some public TCRs were found in many donors.

Sequenced by immunoSEQ multiplex PCR; TCRdb stores in-frame clones only, minus some. The data hold approximately 170,000 clones, with almost 85% observed a single time. This TCR was sampled from a man in his thirties or forties in good health and CMV-seropositive. V is TRBV7-2 and J is TRBJ1-2; possible D gene TRBD1, 6 bases. Sequencing was done on a sample of PBMCs. The CDR3 bases are TGTGCCAGCAGCTTAGCGGGGGCTGGCTATGGCTACACCTTC. Its protein is CASSLAGAGYGYTF. Using reference TRBV7-2 and TRBJ1-2 for the parts outside the CDR3, the full variable domain is GAGVSQSPSNKVTEKGKDVELRCDPISGHTALYWYRQSLGQGLEFLIYFQGNSAPDKSGLPSDRFSAERTGGSVSTLTIQRTQQEDSAVYLCASSLAGAGYGYTFGSGTRLTVV.